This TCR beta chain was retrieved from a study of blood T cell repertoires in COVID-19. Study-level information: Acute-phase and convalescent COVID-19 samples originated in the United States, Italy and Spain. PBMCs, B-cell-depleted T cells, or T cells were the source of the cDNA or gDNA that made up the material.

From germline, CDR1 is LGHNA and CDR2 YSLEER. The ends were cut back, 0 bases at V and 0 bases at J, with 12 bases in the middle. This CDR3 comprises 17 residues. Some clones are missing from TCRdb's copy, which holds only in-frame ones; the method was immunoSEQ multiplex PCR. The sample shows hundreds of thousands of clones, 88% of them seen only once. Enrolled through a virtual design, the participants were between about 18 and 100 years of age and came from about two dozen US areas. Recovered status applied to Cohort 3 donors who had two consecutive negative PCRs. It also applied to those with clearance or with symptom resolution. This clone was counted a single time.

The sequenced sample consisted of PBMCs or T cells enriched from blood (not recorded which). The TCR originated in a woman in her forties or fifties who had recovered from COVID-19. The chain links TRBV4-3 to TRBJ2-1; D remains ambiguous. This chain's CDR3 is CASSQEWAPSSYNEQFF. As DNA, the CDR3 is TGCGCCAGCAGCCAAGAGTGGGCCCCGAGCTCCTACAATGAGCAGTTCTTC.